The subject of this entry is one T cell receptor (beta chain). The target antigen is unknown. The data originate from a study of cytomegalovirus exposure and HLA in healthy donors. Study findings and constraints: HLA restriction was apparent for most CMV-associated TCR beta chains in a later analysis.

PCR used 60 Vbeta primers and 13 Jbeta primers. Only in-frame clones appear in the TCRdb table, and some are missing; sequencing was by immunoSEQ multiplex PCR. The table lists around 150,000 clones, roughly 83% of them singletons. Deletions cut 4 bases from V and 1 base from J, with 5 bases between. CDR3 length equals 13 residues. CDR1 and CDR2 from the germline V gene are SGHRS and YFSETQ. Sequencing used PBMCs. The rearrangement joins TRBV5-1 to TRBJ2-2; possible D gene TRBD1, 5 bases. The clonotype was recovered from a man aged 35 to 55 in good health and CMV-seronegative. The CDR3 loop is CASSQGNTGELFF. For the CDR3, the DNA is TGCGCCAGCAGCCAGGGGAACACCGGGGAGCTGTTTTTT.